This TCR beta chain was profiled in a study of technical replicates of blood from a handful of donors. V lost 4 bases to trimming and J lost 5 bases, with 14 bases between them. CDR1 and CDR2 from the germline V gene are LNHDA and SQIVND (reference sequence). CDR3 length: 15 amino acids. Assay: immunoSEQ multiplex PCR; the TCRdb copy retains only in-frame clones and omits some. The table includes fewer than 85,000 clones, 96% detected once. The source of this sequence is a human donor in good health. Material for sequencing was T cells isolated from PBMCs. This chain joins TRBV19 and TRBJ1-4, with TRBD1 as a possible D gene (6 bases). As DNA, the CDR3 is TGTGCCAGTAGTACCCGACAGGACCCCAATGAAAAACTGTTTTTT. This gives the protein CASSTRQDPNEKLFF.